This T cell receptor beta chain was captured in a study of T cells in Graves' hyperthyroidism and ophthalmopathy (dated by TCRdb to 2018 to 2020). Regarding the complete study: Peripheral blood samples were taken at initial diagnosis, before any treatment was given. For training and testing, the approximately 92 patients in the discovery cohort were randomly divided in a 7:3 ratio. The paper reports TCR Vbeta CDR3 sequencing of roughly 140 peripheral blood samples: fewer than 50 ophthalmopathy, under 85 hyperthyroidism and 17 progressor patients. The study also compared thyroid tissue and blood T-cell repertoires from roughly 6 Graves' hyperthyroidism patients. After sampling, hyperthyroidism patients received methimazole starting at 30 mg daily, and ophthalmopathy patients received high-dose intravenous methylprednisolone. A discovery cohort of approximately 100 patients, roughly 45 with Graves' ophthalmopathy and about 58 with stable Graves' hyperthyroidism, was used to find distinguishing TCR V-J signatures. Prospective prediction of ophthalmopathy was tested in an independent validation cohort consisting of fewer than 20 hyperthyroidism patients and approximately 16 patients who later progressed to ophthalmopathy. What the authors observed across the whole study: In cross-validation, a model built on a 13 V-J signature told ophthalmopathy apart from stable hyperthyroidism with 87.88% sensitivity and approximately 81% specificity, and in testing the same model reached 80%/75%. In validation, progression to ophthalmopathy was predicted by the model with approximately 67% sensitivity and 72% to 80% specificity, a median of 6.5 months before onset. Sample size was not statistically predetermined, and blinding of investigators to group allocation was not performed. Most expanded thyroid clonotypes (frequency above 0.001) were also detected in blood, suggesting blood repertoires may reflect thyroid immune responses.

This clonotype was counted many times. There is no known antigen for this receptor. No per-base quality is available; no much larger clone lies one base away. Including the terminal cysteine and phenylalanine, the CDR3 comprises 15 residues. The retained sequence is limited to the CDR3, 45 bases, with the frame set at the first base. V is reduced by 7 bases and J by 2 bases, leaving a spacing of 17 bases between them. Hyperthyroidism patients were newly diagnosed, had a disease duration of under 2 months, and were aged 18 to 65 years. The study excluded patients with uncontrolled infections, other autoimmune diseases, pregnancy or lactation. Clinical symptoms, serum thyroxine and TRAb, thyroid ultrasound, and orbital computed tomography formed the basis for the diagnoses. Blood from progressor patients was drawn when they were first diagnosed with hyperthyroidism, before any ophthalmopathy symptoms appeared. Ficoll-Paque density gradient centrifugation was used to isolate PBMCs from approximately 10 ml of fresh peripheral blood. Progressor patients were initially diagnosed with Graves' hyperthyroidism and developed ophthalmopathy during follow-up. Total RNA was extracted using Trizol reagent, and RNA quality was assessed on an Agilent 2100 Bioanalyzer.

TCR beta CDR3 regions were amplified from RNA transcripts. The first round of RT-PCR for the TCR CDR3 was performed with the HTBI primer set and the Qiagen OneStep RT-PCR kit. Libraries were constructed in a second round of multiplex PCR, after which size selection and purification were carried out. The libraries were sequenced on an Illumina HiSeq2000 using paired-end 100 bp reads. The paper's processing steps were these. SOAPnuke was used to process the raw data, throwing out any read that contained adapters or uncalled bases, had a mean Phred below 15, or lacked an exact constant-primer or identifier match. High-quality paired reads were merged using COPE v1.2.5, and each unique nucleotide sequence was defined as a clonotype. MiTCR v1.1 was used to align the clonotypes against IMGT TRBV, TRBD and TRBJ reference segments. Only V-J combinations with frequency above 0.0001, covering 99% to 99.2% of repertoires, were analysed. A TCS score was defined as the ratio of F50 (clonal expansion) to E x V (chaos), with BLOSUM62-based TCRdist applied between CDR3 peptides within each V-J. Welch's t-statistics and random forest reduced approximately 520 V-J features to 13, which were used in a naive Bayes classifier (R e1071). The raw public reads went through TCRdb reprocessing: fastp at Q25, MiXCR clone calling, in-frame beta chains kept. Every entry covers one CDR3 protein and lists the most common genes and DNA from its rows. The V and J calls come from TCRdb's annotation, not from the publication. In all, the sample holds 160,000 or so distinct CDR3 sequences, and 9.4% of those were seen once. Of the sample, over 20% falls within the top ten clones.

The sample comprised blood. The clonotype was recovered from a woman between 18 and 29 years old with Graves' hyperthyroidism that later progressed to Graves' ophthalmopathy. The chain is made from TRBV12-3 or TRBV12-4 and TRBJ2-5, with TRBD2 perhaps the D gene, on 6 matching bases. The CDR3 is CASNLGGARQETQYF. The nucleotide sequence is given as TGTGCCAGCAACCTGGGCGGGGCGCGTCAAGAGACCCAGTACTTC.